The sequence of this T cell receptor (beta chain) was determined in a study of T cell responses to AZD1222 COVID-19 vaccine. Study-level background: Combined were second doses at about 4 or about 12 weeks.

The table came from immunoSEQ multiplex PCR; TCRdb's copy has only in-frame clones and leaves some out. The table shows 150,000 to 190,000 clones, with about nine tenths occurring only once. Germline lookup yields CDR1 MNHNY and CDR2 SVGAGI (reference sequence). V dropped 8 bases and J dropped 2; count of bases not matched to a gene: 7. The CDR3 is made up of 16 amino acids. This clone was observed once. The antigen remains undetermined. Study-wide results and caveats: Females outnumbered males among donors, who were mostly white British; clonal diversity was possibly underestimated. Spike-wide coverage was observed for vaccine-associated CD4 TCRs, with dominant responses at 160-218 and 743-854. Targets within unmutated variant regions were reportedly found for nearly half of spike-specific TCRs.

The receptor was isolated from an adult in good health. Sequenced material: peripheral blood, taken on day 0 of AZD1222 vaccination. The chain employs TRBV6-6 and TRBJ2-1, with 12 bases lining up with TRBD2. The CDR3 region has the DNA TGTGCCAGCGGGGGGACTAGCGGGCTCACCTACAATGAGCAGTTCTTC. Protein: CASGGTSGLTYNEQFF.